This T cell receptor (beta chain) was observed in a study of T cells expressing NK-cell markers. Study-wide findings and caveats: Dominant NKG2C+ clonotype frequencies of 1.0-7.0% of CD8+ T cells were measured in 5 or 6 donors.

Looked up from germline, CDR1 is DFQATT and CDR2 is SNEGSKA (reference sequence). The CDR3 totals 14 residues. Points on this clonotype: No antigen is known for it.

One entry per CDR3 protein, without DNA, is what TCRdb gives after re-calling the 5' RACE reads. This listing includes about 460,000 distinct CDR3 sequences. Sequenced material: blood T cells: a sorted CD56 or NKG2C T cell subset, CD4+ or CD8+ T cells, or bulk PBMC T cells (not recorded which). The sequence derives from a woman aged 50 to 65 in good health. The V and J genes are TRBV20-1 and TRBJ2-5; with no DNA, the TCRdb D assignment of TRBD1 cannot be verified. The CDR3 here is CSASGVRGEETQYF.